The 24 T cell receptor beta chains in this list originate from one sample, sequenced in a study of spatial heterogeneity in lung cancer. Study-wide points: Tumor mutation counts were tracked by expanded intratumoral alpha and beta TCR counts.

TCRdb recomputed calls from the 5' RACE reads with MiXCR, one row per CDR3 protein. This table has around 20,000 distinct CDR3 sequences, under 3.5% appearing once. Documented time point: sample taken at primary tumor resection. Their cognate antigens are unknown. Material: lung tumor tissue, obtained at surgery. The receptors shown here come from a male donor with early-stage non-small cell lung cancer.

On this clonotype: A much larger clone differs from this one at a single base, so this may be a read error. The J gene is TRBJ2-3, the V gene TRBV12-5, with a tentative D call TRBD1 (5 bases). This CDR3 spans 16 amino acids. Germline V gene sequence: CDR1 LGHNT, CDR2 FRNRAP. V lost 5 bases and J lost 2, with 17 bases in between. Here the CDR3 DNA reads TGTGCTAGTGGTAGGAGCTCTCTAGGGGTCACAGATACGCAGTATTTT. Protein sequence: CASGRSSLGVTDTQYF.

Many counts were recorded for this clonotype. V usage is TRBV29-1 and J usage is TRBJ1-2; TRBD1 might be the D (5 bases). Germline loops: CDR1 SQVTM, CDR2 ANQGSEA. This CDR3 spans 13 amino acids. V lost 3 bases and J lost 8, with 16 bases in between. The CDR3 is CSVEKVQGLGYTF. DNA for the CDR3: TGCAGCGTTGAGAAGGTCCAGGGTCTGGGCTACACCTTC.

In its sample, this clonotype was seen many times. V is TRBV11-2 and J is TRBJ2-3; 10 nucleotides align to TRBD2. In germline, CDR1 is SGHAT, CDR2 FQNNGV. J lost 0 bases, V lost 3 bases, and 6 bases had no gene match. CDR3 length equals 17 residues. CDR3 in amino acids: CASSLTWTSGSTDTQYF. The CDR3 coding sequence is TGTGCCAGCAGCTTGACCTGGACTAGCGGTAGCACAGATACGCAGTATTTT.

This clonotype was seen repeatedly, ten times or more. The V gene is TRBV6-5, the J gene TRBJ2-2; a possible D gene is TRBD1 (6 bases). The germline V and J ends were trimmed by 0 bases and 4 bases, with 18 bases remaining between them. Per the germline V gene, CDR1 is MNHEY and CDR2 is SVGAGI. The CDR3 totals 18 residues. This chain's CDR3 is CASSYSTRPSRGTGELFF. The CDR3 DNA reads TGTGCCAGCAGTTACTCGACGAGGCCTAGCAGGGGCACCGGGGAGCTGTTTTTT.

This clonotype was seen many times. This chain links TRBV18 with TRBJ2-5; D unresolved. In germline, CDR1 is KGHSH, CDR2 LQKENI. Trimming shortened V by 6 bases and J by 2 bases, and 7 bases separated the two germline ends. The CDR3 has 12 residues. The CDR3 spells CASSLQQETQYF. CDR3 coding DNA: TGTGCCAGCTCCCTGCAACAAGAGACCCAGTACTTC. Full variable domain (missing parts from reference TRBV18 and TRBJ2-5): NAGVMQNPRHLVRRRGQEARLRCSPMKGHSHVYWYRQLPEEGLKFMVYLQKENIIDESGMPKERFSAEFPKEGPSILRIQQVVRGDSAAYFCASSLQQETQYFGPGTRLLVL.

This rearrangement joins TRBV10-3 to TRBJ2-7, with D perhaps given as TRBD1 or TRBD2 (5 bases each). In germline, CDR1 is ENHRY, CDR2 SYGVKD. V was trimmed by 3 bases and J by 1 base, leaving 10 bases between them. The CDR3 has 14 residues. CDR3 coding DNA: TGTGCCATCAGTGACGGGACGGCTTCCTACGAGCAGTACTTC. It specifies CAISDGTASYEQYF.

The chain employs TRBV5-1 and TRBJ2-6; D uncertain. Trimming took off 0 bases at V and 0 bases at J, with 7 bases between the two ends. The CDR3 has 16 residues. The germline V gene has CDR1 SGHRS and CDR2 YFSETQ. CDR3 sequence reads: CASSLEVTSGANVLTF. CDR3 coding DNA: TGCGCCAGCAGCTTGGAAGTCACCTCTGGGGCCAACGTCCTGACTTTC.

This clonotype was seen many times. The chain carries TRBV6-5 and TRBJ2-1; TRBD2 might be the D (6 bases). The CDR3 sequence is 15 residues long. Germline loops: CDR1 MNHEY, CDR2 SVGAGI. V lost 5 bases, J lost 0 bases, and 11 bases lay in between. CDR3 protein: CASSSSGNSYNEQFF. The CDR3 bases are TGTGCCAGCAGTAGTAGCGGTAACTCCTACAATGAGCAGTTCTTC.

In its sample, this clonotype was seen many times. The gene calls are TRBV11-1 and TRBJ2-1, with TRBD1 identical over 9 bases. CDR1 and CDR2 from the germline V gene are SGHAT and FQDESV (reference sequence). CDR3 size: 17 residues. V shed 2 bases, J shed 5 bases, and the junction held 10 bases outside the gene matches. CDR3 residues: CASSLPTGTGNHNEQFF. CDR3 nucleotide sequence: TGTGCCAGCAGCTTACCCACCGGGACAGGGAACCACAATGAGCAGTTCTTC.

This clonotype was recorded at least ten times. Written as DNA, the CDR3 is TGCAGTGCAATCGGGGGTTCATACACTGAAGCTTTCTTT. It is translated as CSAIGGSYTEAFF. The chain is built from TRBV20-1 and TRBJ1-1; D perhaps matches TRBD1 (5 bases). There are 13 residues in the CDR3. The germline V and J ends were trimmed by 6 bases and 3 bases, with 14 bases remaining between them. The germline V gene encodes CDR1 DFQATT and CDR2 SNEGSKA (reference sequence).

Ten or more counts support this clonotype. The V call is TRBV2, the J call TRBJ2-3; no clear D gene. Trimming cost V 4 bases and J 4 bases, with 15 bases left between them. Germline loops: CDR1 SNHLY, CDR2 FYNNEI. CDR3 length equals 15 residues. In DNA, the CDR3 is TGTGCCAGCAGTGTCCGGCTAACCGTGGCAGATACGCAGTATTTT. Residues: CASSVRLTVADTQYF.

This clonotype was seen many times. V gene TRBV29-1 combines with J gene TRBJ2-5, with D tentatively TRBD2 (5 bases). The CDR3 length is 12 residues. Deletions cut 1 base from V and 5 bases from J, with 8 bases between. The germline V gene encodes CDR1 SQVTM and CDR2 ANQGSEA. The CDR3 nucleotides read TGCAGCGTTGAAGCGCCGGGGGAGACCCAGTACTTC. It translates to CSVEAPGETQYF.

This clonotype has at least ten counts. The chain joins TRBV9 to TRBJ1-2; 8 nucleotides match TRBD1. The V gene's germline CDR1 is SGDLS and CDR2 YYNGEE. V dropped 2 bases and J dropped 5; count of bases not matched to a gene: 8. CDR3 length: 15 amino acids. The CDR3 coding sequence is TGTGCCAGCAGCGTCAACAGGGGGAGGGATTATGGCTACACCTTC. The encoded protein is CASSVNRGRDYGYTF. Using reference TRBV9 and TRBJ1-2 for the parts outside the CDR3, the full variable domain is DSGVTQTPKHLITATGQRVTLRCSPRSGDLSVYWYQQSLDQGLQFLIQYYNGEERAKGNILERFSAQQFPDLHSELNLSSLELGDSALYFCASSVNRGRDYGYTFGSGTRLTVV.

This clonotype came up many times. The rearrangement links TRBV12-3 or TRBV12-4 to TRBJ2-1; D not resolved. The CDR3 loop spans 14 amino acids. The V and J ends lost 8 bases and 8 bases respectively, with 19 bases between them. CDR3 DNA sequence: TGTGCCAGCGGTAGATTGTGGCAGTTAGATGAGCAGTTCTTC. Translation: CASGRLWQLDEQFF.

This clonotype was detected ten times or more. The chain is built from TRBV30 and TRBJ2-1; D gene unclear. The CDR3 totals 12 residues. Deletions cut 2 bases from V and 3 bases from J, with 5 bases between. CDR1 is GTSNPN and CDR2 is SVGIG in the germline V gene (reference sequence). The CDR3 is CAWSIFYNEQFF. The CDR3 DNA is TGTGCCTGGAGTATTTTCTACAATGAGCAGTTCTTC.

This clonotype was recorded many times. The chain is built from TRBV12-3 or TRBV12-4 and TRBJ2-6, with D possibly matching TRBD2 (5 bases). This CDR3 contains 17 residues. Trimming stripped 2 bases from V and 4 bases from J, with 15 bases between. The CDR3 reads CASSLRRGPSGANVLTF. In DNA form, the CDR3 reads TGTGCCAGCAGTTTAAGGCGAGGGCCGTCGGGGGCCAACGTCCTGACTTTC.

This clonotype was seen many times. J is TRBJ1-1 and V is TRBV5-1; D may be TRBD1 (5 bases). CDR1 and CDR2 from the germline V gene are SGHRS and YFSETQ. The CDR3 is 14 amino acids. With 1 base removed from V and 7 bases from J, the gap between germline ends came to 14 bases. This CDR3 reads CASSLWGPQLEAFF. The CDR3 coding sequence is TGCGCCAGCAGCTTGTGGGGACCTCAACTTGAAGCTTTCTTT.

This clonotype was observed many times. V is TRBV18 and J is TRBJ1-5, with a possible D match to TRBD1 (6 bases). V shed 2 bases and J shed 2 bases, with 10 bases lying between them. Germline CDR1 is KGHSH and CDR2 is LQKENI. This CDR3 is 15 amino acids long. Here the CDR3 reads CASSPSGAGNQPQHF. The CDR3 coding sequence is TGTGCCAGCTCACCATCAGGGGCCGGCAATCAGCCCCAGCATTTT.

This clonotype was seen ten or more times. V gene TRBV20-1 combines with J gene TRBJ1-2; D might be TRBD1 (5 bases). Germline V gives CDR1 DFQATT, CDR2 SNEGSKA (reference sequence). The germline V and J ends were trimmed by 5 bases and 7 bases, with 11 bases remaining between them. The length of the CDR3 is 11 residues. The CDR3 DNA follows: TGCAGTGCTCGAAGGGGTGGTGGCTACACCTTC. This translates into CSARRGGGYTF.

This clonotype has at least ten counts. The genes are TRBV20-1 and TRBJ2-3; 12 positions agree with TRBD2. V was pared by 6 bases and J by 6 bases, with 1 base of the junction left unmatched. The CDR3 contains 12 residues. Germline loops: CDR1 DFQATT, CDR2 SNEGSKA (reference sequence). This chain's CDR3 is CSAGTSGDTQYF. Written as DNA, the CDR3 is TGCAGTGCCGGGACTAGCGGGGATACGCAGTATTTT.

This clonotype was seen many times. The chain recombines TRBV6-6 with TRBJ2-5; 8 positions match TRBD1. Germline trimming cut 6 bases from V and 2 bases from J; bases unmatched to any gene: 5. CDR1 MNHNY and CDR2 SVGAGI come from the germline V gene (reference sequence). This CDR3 is 14 amino acids long. CDR3 in amino acids: CASRLGQGQETQYF. DNA of the CDR3: TGTGCCAGCAGACTCGGACAGGGTCAAGAGACCCAGTACTTC.

The table lists this clonotype with many counts. This chain uses TRBV20-1 with TRBJ2-7, with D unresolved. CDR3 length equals 14 residues. Trimming cost V 3 bases and J 2 bases, with 14 bases left between them. Germline assignment: CDR1 DFQATT and CDR2 SNEGSKA (reference sequence). CDR3 protein: CSASSWRDTYEQYF. The CDR3 bases are TGCAGTGCTAGTAGCTGGAGAGACACCTACGAGCAGTACTTC.

In its sample, this clonotype was seen many times. In DNA form, the CDR3 reads TGTGCCAGCAGTTCCACAGGCTATGACAATGAGCAGTTCTTC. Its translation is CASSSTGYDNEQFF. The chain is built from TRBV12-3 or TRBV12-4 and TRBJ2-1, with D perhaps TRBD1 (5 bases). The V end lost 4 bases, the J end lost 5 bases, and 12 bases lay between the germline ends. The CDR3 is made up of 14 amino acids.

The sample holds many counts of this clonotype. The CDR3 region has the DNA TGTGCTAGTGGTTCAGGGGAGATGGCCTACGAGCAGTACTTC. Protein product: CASGSGEMAYEQYF. This chain links TRBV12-5 with TRBJ2-7, with D maybe TRBD1 (6 bases). CDR3 length: 14 amino acids. From germline, CDR1 is LGHNT and CDR2 FRNRAP. Trimming took 4 bases from V and 2 from J, leaving 12 bases between them.